This TCR beta chain was identified during a study of vaccination and CD4 T cells after COVID-19. Study details: Two of the convalescents were Hispanic, and convalescents were six males and four females.

The Oncomine TCR Beta short-read assay was what sequenced the DNA obtained from cultured CD4+ T cells. TCRdb fed the PCR reads into MiXCR, producing one record per CDR3 protein. The sample lists several thousand distinct CDR3 sequences, roughly 35% seen once, with around a third in the top ten. Study-wide results and caveats: Convalescent patients showed a median around 88% of reactive clones that were seen only post-vaccination.

Turning to this clonotype: What it binds is unknown.

Treatment in this sample: approximately nine-day PBMC culture with coronavirus spike peptide pools or control peptides (ViraFEST assay). Before the COVID-19 pandemic (2011-2018), CD4+ T cells were obtained from the unexposed donor. Every well contained some 2 million PBMCs, which were grown with about 9.2 IU/ml IL-2 and 10 ug/ml peptide pools. Trimming took 0 bases from V and 8 from J; bases not matched to a gene: 11. This CDR3 spans 15 amino acids. Per germline, CDR1 DFQATT and CDR2 SNEGSKA (reference sequence). This TCR was sampled from a human donor in good health. This sequence joins TRBV20-1 and TRBJ2-5; 8 bases align to TRBD2. The sample consisted of CD4+ T cells from blood, cultured in vitro. The CDR3, as DNA: TGCAGTGCTAGAGATCTGGACGGGGGGGCAGAAACCCAGTACTTC. Amino acids: CSARDLDGGAETQYF.